This entry features one T cell receptor beta chain sequence. The antigen is undetermined. At one of its ends the junction is not consistent with the germline gene, which may arise from a read error. The table came from immunoSEQ multiplex PCR; TCRdb's copy has only in-frame clones and leaves some out. The sample holds 2 million to 2.5 million clones, roughly 92% seen once. The record originates from a study of shared clonotypes between healthy human individuals. Study-wide results and limits: The study found lower generation probabilities in non-shared clonotypes than in those shared by all four donors.

The CDR3 extends over 12 amino acids. Germline loops: CDR1 MGHDK, CDR2 SYGVNS. The sequence derives from a man in his late teens or twenties in good health. Some clones in this sample may be carry-over from other donors' samples. The sample taken for sequencing was naive CD4+ T cells from PBMCs. As to subset: CD45RA+ positively selected. The V gene is TRBV25-1, the J gene TRBJ2-3, with 8 positions matching TRBD2. CDR3 amino acids: CASTPGGAGVVF. CDR3 nucleotides: TGTGCCAGCACCCCTGGTGGAGCGGGAGTAGTATTT.